This is a list of T cell receptor beta chains from one sample in a study of blood T cell repertoires in COVID-19. The table came from immunoSEQ multiplex PCR; TCRdb's copy has only in-frame clones and leaves some out. The sample lists more than 300,000 clones, approximately 89% occurring once. Input material: PBMCs or T cells enriched from blood (not recorded which). Receptor source: a woman aged 25 to 39 who had recovered from COVID-19. Both conserved end residues are part of each CDR3. Fields, in order: V gene, D gene, clone size, J gene, CDR3 DNA, CDR3 protein. D genes are given only for firm matches. The size of a clone is reported for some rows only, either as once, few or many, or as a class for expanded clones.

TRBV5-4	TRBD2	-	TRBJ2-5	TGTGCCAGCAGCCCATCAAGCCTAGCGGAAGAGACCCAGTACTTC	CASSPSSLAEETQYF
TRBV5-5	TRBD1	-	TRBJ2-5	TGTGCCAGCAGCCTGGACAGGGGATTCCCCAAAGAGACCCAGTACTTC	CASSLDRGFPKETQYF
TRBV29-1	-	-	TRBJ1-1	TGCAGCGTATTCCGGAACACTGAAGCTTTCTTT	CSVFRNTEAFF
TRBV28	TRBD1	-	TRBJ1-2	TGTGCCAGCAGCATTGACAGGGGGGTCTATGGCTACACCTTC	CASSIDRGVYGYTF
TRBV3-1/TRBV3-2	TRBD1	-	TRBJ2-7	TGTGCCAGCAGCCCCGACAGGGGGAGGGTTTACGAGCAGTACTTC	CASSPDRGRVYEQYF
TRBV10-3	-	-	TRBJ1-2	TGTGCCATCAGGGAGGTTCCGGGATATGGCTACACCTTC	CAIREVPGYGYTF
TRBV19	-	-	TRBJ1-5	TGTGCCAGTAGGGAATACAGGGAGGGGGGGATTTATAGCAATCAGCCCCAGCATTTT	CASREYREGGIYSNQPQHF
TRBV2	-	-	TRBJ2-7	TGTGCCAGCAGGCGCGATCGCACCTACGAGCAGTACTTC	CASRRDRTYEQYF
TRBV6-5	-	-	TRBJ2-3	TGTGCCATCACCGCCAGGGTTCCCCCCGATACGCAGTATTTT	CAITARVPPDTQYF
TRBV3-1/TRBV3-2	TRBD1	few	TRBJ2-1	TGTGCCAGCAGCCGGCGACAGGGGTTCGGCAATGAGCAGTTCTTC	CASSRRQGFGNEQFF
TRBV29-1	TRBD1	-	TRBJ1-2	TGCAGCGTTGGGGGTCCAGGACAGGGCGGACCCTTC	CSVGGPGQGGPF
TRBV6-2/TRBV6-3	TRBD2	-	TRBJ2-1	TGTGCCAGCAGTCTAGCGGGAGATCGCACCAATGAGCAGTTCTTC	CASSLAGDRTNEQFF
TRBV10-2	TRBD2	-	TRBJ2-7	TGCGCCAGCAGGTCCATTAGCGGGTTATCCTACGAGCAGTACTTC	CASRSISGLSYEQYF
TRBV10-3	TRBD1	-	TRBJ1-2	TGTGCCATCAGGGTACGGGACAGGGGTCCCGGCGGCTATGGCTACACCTTC	CAIRVRDRGPGGYGYTF
TRBV19	TRBD1	-	TRBJ2-5	TGTGCCAGTAGTACCCATTCAGGGGGATGGCAAGAGACCCAGTACTTC	CASSTHSGGWQETQYF
TRBV28	-	-	TRBJ2-3	TGTGCCAGCAGCCAAACAGGGGGAGGGGACACAGATACGCAGTATTTT	CASSQTGGGDTDTQYF
TRBV19	TRBD2	-	TRBJ2-1	TGTGCCAGCGGACTAGCGGCGTACAATGAGCAGTTCTTC	CASGLAAYNEQFF
TRBV19	-	-	TRBJ2-1	TGTGCCAGTAGCCCGGGACTCAACTACAATGAGCAGTTCTTC	CASSPGLNYNEQFF
TRBV4-3	TRBD1	-	TRBJ1-2	TGCGCCAGCAGCCAACGTCGACAGGGTGACTATGGCTACACCTTC	CASSQRRQGDYGYTF
TRBV4-1	TRBD2	-	TRBJ2-5	TGCGCCAGCAGCTCCTGGACTAGCGGGAGAACAGAGACCCAGTACTTC	CASSSWTSGRTETQYF
TRBV29-1	TRBD1	-	TRBJ2-7	TGCAGCGTTTACAGGGGCGACGAGCAGTACTTC	CSVYRGDEQYF
TRBV19	TRBD1	-	TRBJ1-6	TGTGCCAGTAGTATTACACTCACAGGGGATTCACCCCTCCACTTT	CASSITLTGDSPLHF
TRBV7-2	TRBD1	-	TRBJ1-1	TGTGCCAGCAGCTCAAGACAGGGGGCAACTGAAGCTTTCTTT	CASSSRQGATEAFF
TRBV23-1	-	few	TRBJ1-3	TGCGCCAGCAGTACCTATAGGGGCTACTCCTCTGGAAACACCATATATTTT	CASSTYRGYSSGNTIYF
TRBV4-2	TRBD1	once	TRBJ1-1	TGTGCCAGCAGCCAAGATGGGGGACAGGGAATTGTGGGCACTGAAGCTTTCTTT	CASSQDGGQGIVGTEAFF
TRBV5-5	-	once	TRBJ1-1	TGTGCCAGCGGTCCCATCGGTGCCTTGGCTTTCTTT	CASGPIGALAFF
TRBV18	TRBD2	-	TRBJ2-5	TGTGCCAGCTCACGCCTAGCGGGAGAGACCCAGTACTTC	CASSRLAGETQYF
TRBV5-1	-	-	TRBJ2-7	TGCGCCAGCAGCTTGGTAGCCGGGGACGAGCAGTACTTC	CASSLVAGDEQYF
TRBV12-3/TRBV12-4	-	once	TRBJ1-2	TGTGCCAGCCTTCCCCAGGGGTCGAGGGGCTACACCTTC	CASLPQGSRGYTF
TRBV4-1	TRBD1	-	TRBJ1-2	TGCGCCAGCAGCCAAGGGACAGGGTACCCCAACTATGGCTACACCTTC	CASSQGTGYPNYGYTF
TRBV9	TRBD1	once	TRBJ2-6	TGTGCCAGCAGCGTAGCCCCCTGGCGCACAGGGGGCATCATCTCTGGGGCCAACGTCCTGACTTTC	CASSVAPWRTGGIISGANVLTF
TRBV3-1/TRBV3-2	-	-	TRBJ1-1	TGTGCCAGCAGCCTCCAGACAGGGAACACTGAAGCTTTCTTT	CASSLQTGNTEAFF
TRBV28	-	-	TRBJ1-1	TGTGCCAGCAGCACCCCAGGGAAGCACAGGGACACTAACACTGAAGCTTTCTTT	CASSTPGKHRDTNTEAFF
TRBV19	TRBD2	-	TRBJ2-1	TGTGCCAGCCGTCAACTAGCGGGAGGGACGAATGAGCAGTTCTTC	CASRQLAGGTNEQFF
TRBV27	-	-	TRBJ2-7	TGTGCCAGCCGAACGTACAGGTTCGAGCAGTACTTC	CASRTYRFEQYF
TRBV6-5	-	-	TRBJ2-7	TGTGCCAGCAGTTACTCGCAGGGGCTGGGCTACGAGCAGTACTTC	CASSYSQGLGYEQYF
TRBV11-2	-	-	TRBJ1-3	TGTGCCAGCAGCTTCAGGAGGAGCTCTGGAAACACCATATATTTT	CASSFRRSSGNTIYF
TRBV6-5	-	-	TRBJ1-3	TGTGCCAGCACCGAGGGAAACACCATATATTTT	CASTEGNTIYF
TRBV19	-	-	TRBJ1-1	TGTGCCAGTAGTATAGTTAGAGGGATGAACACTGAAGCTTTCTTT	CASSIVRGMNTEAFF
TRBV7-9	-	once	TRBJ1-1	TGTGCCAGCAGCTTAGCGTACCAAGTTTCAAGAGGGACTGAAGCTTTCTTT	CASSLAYQVSRGTEAFF
TRBV20-1	-	-	TRBJ1-2	TGCAGTGGTTTGCGGTTGGGTGGCTACACCTTC	CSGLRLGGYTF
TRBV9	TRBD1	-	TRBJ2-1	TGTGCCAGCAGCCCGTGGGACAGGGAGGGCAATGAGCAGTTCTTC	CASSPWDREGNEQFF